These 30 T cell receptor beta chains were all obtained from the same sample, sequenced in a study of blood T cell repertoires in COVID-19. Libraries were prepared by immunoSEQ multiplex PCR; TCRdb keeps only in-frame clonotypes and omits some of them. The table includes roughly 9,200 clones, about three quarters detected once. The sequencing sample was made of peripheral blood. These receptors came from a man aged 60 to 75 with active COVID-19.

This rearrangement joins TRBV5-1 to TRBJ2-3; D is possibly TRBD2 (6 bases). The length of the CDR3 is 15 residues. Germline values: CDR1 SGHRS, CDR2 YFSETQ. V lost 4 bases to trimming and J lost 1 base, with 13 bases between them. Written as DNA, the CDR3 is TGCGCCAGCAGCGCAGCGGGTCCCCGCACAGATACGCAGTATTTT. This translates into CASSAAGPRTDTQYF.

The V gene is TRBV28, the J gene TRBJ1-4, with D possibly TRBD1 on 5 matching bases. CDR1 is MDHEN and CDR2 is SYDVKM in the germline V gene. The CDR3 covers 11 residues. V lost 8 bases and J 8 bases, leaving 9 bases between the germline ends. In DNA form, the CDR3 reads TGTGCCAGCCAGGGAGGGGAAAAACTGTTTTTT. Its protein product is CASQGGEKLFF.

This clone appeared a single time. This chain joins TRBV27 and TRBJ2-1, with 15 bases that match TRBD2. The CDR3 is 20 residues long. Germline V lookup: CDR1 MNHEY, CDR2 SMNVEV (reference sequence). Germline trimming cut 3 bases from V and 10 bases from J; bases unmatched to any gene: 19. This CDR3 is CASSFRTSGRGHRDLGEQFF. In DNA form, the CDR3 reads TGTGCCAGCAGTTTTCGGACTAGCGGGAGGGGCCATCGAGATCTGGGGGAGCAGTTCTTC.

This clone was counted once. This sequence joins TRBV19 and TRBJ2-4; 10 nucleotides match TRBD2. CDR3 length: 18 residues. The V and J ends lost 5 bases and 2 bases, in that order; junction bases with no gene match: 12. Germline lookup yields CDR1 LNHDA and CDR2 SQIVND (reference sequence). CDR3 amino acids: CASSSGLATVLTKNIQYF. For the CDR3, the DNA is TGTGCCAGTAGTTCGGGACTAGCGACCGTCTTGACCAAAAACATTCAGTACTTC.

Written as DNA, the CDR3 is TGTGCCAGTAGTGCAGGGCTGAGCACAGATACGCAGTATTTT. Its translation is CASSAGLSTDTQYF. The V call is TRBV19, the J call TRBJ2-3; D perhaps matches TRBD1 (5 bases). V lost 5 bases, J lost 0 bases, and 9 bases lay in between. This CDR3 is built from 14 residues. Germline V gene lookup returns CDR1 LNHDA and CDR2 SQIVND (reference sequence).

In its sample, this clone ranks as medium-sized. The V call is TRBV5-8, the J call TRBJ2-1; D gene uncertain. Germline V gives CDR1 SGHTS, CDR2 YDEGEE. This CDR3 contains 14 residues. Trimming shortened V by 1 base and J by 9 bases, and 14 bases separated the two germline ends. CDR3 bases: TGTGCCAGCAGCTTGATAGTCAGGTATGGTGAGCAGTTCTTC. As protein: CASSLIVRYGEQFF.

V is TRBV7-2 and J is TRBJ2-3; no definite D call. Trimming took off 1 base at V and 2 bases at J, with 10 bases between the two ends. The CDR3 has 15 residues. Germline V gene sequence: CDR1 SGHTA, CDR2 FQGNSA. The CDR3 DNA reads TGTGCCAGCAGCTTAGGTCACAGCAACACAGATACGCAGTATTTT. The encoded protein is CASSLGHSNTDTQYF.

V gene TRBV15 combines with J gene TRBJ2-5, with 7 bases lining up with TRBD2. V shed 0 bases and J 2 bases; nucleotides not matched to a gene: 6. From germline, CDR1 is LNHNV and CDR2 YYDKDF (reference sequence). The CDR3 covers 16 residues. CDR3 region: CATSRDWGGSQETQYF. DNA for the CDR3: TGTGCCACCAGCAGAGATTGGGGGGGTTCTCAAGAGACCCAGTACTTC.

The chain couples TRBV7-9 to TRBJ1-6, with 7 bases matching TRBD1. V shed 5 bases and J 13 bases; nucleotides not matched to a gene: 2. CDR1 and CDR2 from the germline V gene are SEHNR and FQNEAQ (reference sequence). The CDR3 is 11 residues long. CDR3 sequence: CASSPRGPLHF. The DNA of the CDR3 is TGTGCCAGCAGCCCCAGGGGGCCCCTCCACTTT. Full variable domain (outside the CDR3, taken from reference TRBV7-9 and TRBJ1-6): DTGVSQNPRHKITKRGQNVTFRCDPISEHNRLYWYRQTLGQGPEFLTYFQNEAQLEKSRLLSDRFSAERPKGSFSTLEIQRTEQGDSAMYLCASSPRGPLHFGNGTRLTVT.

The chain is built from TRBV28 and TRBJ1-4; 10 nucleotides agree with TRBD1. V trimming: 7 bases; J trimming: 5 bases; junction bases outside the gene matches: 7. The CDR3 has 15 amino acids. Germline V CDR1 and CDR2: MDHEN, SYDVKM. The DNA for the CDR3 is TGTGCCAGCACTCTTGGGGGACAGGGGAATGAAAAACTGTTTTTT. Amino acid sequence: CASTLGGQGNEKLFF.

This chain joins TRBV5-1 and TRBJ2-1; tentatively, D is TRBD1 (6 bases). CDR1 SGHRS and CDR2 YFSETQ come from the germline V gene. The CDR3 is made up of 13 amino acids. V dropped 8 bases and J dropped 9 bases, with 18 bases sitting between them. The DNA for the CDR3 is TGCGCCAGTGCCGGTATGAGGGACACTGAGCAGTTCTTC. Translated, it gives CASAGMRDTEQFF.

This clone showed up just once. The chain employs TRBV29-1 and TRBJ2-1, with D unclear. The CDR3 totals 13 residues. Trimming removed 7 bases at V and 2 bases at J, with 12 bases between. CDR1 and CDR2 from the germline V gene are SQVTM and ANQGSEA. In nucleotides, the CDR3 is TGCAGCGCCTCGGGTAGCCCCTACAATGAGCAGTTCTTC. Protein product: CSASGSPYNEQFF.

The genes are TRBV18 and TRBJ2-2; 7 nucleotides line up with TRBD2. J lost 1 base, V lost 2 bases, and 7 bases had no gene match. Germline CDR1 KGHSH, CDR2 LQKENI. The CDR3 totals 17 residues. The CDR3 loop reads CASSPLRTGGNTGELFF. The CDR3 nucleotides are TGTGCCAGCTCACCATTACGGACGGGAGGGAACACCGGGGAGCTGTTTTTT. Complete variable domain (other parts from reference TRBV18 and TRBJ2-2): NAGVMQNPRHLVRRRGQEARLRCSPMKGHSHVYWYRQLPEEGLKFMVYLQKENIIDESGMPKERFSAEFPKEGPSILRIQQVVRGDSAAYFCASSPLRTGGNTGELFFGEGSRLTVL.

The rearrangement joins TRBV28 to TRBJ1-1, with 9 bases aligning to TRBD1. V lost 5 bases to trimming and J lost 1 base; unmatched junction nucleotides: 2. The CDR3 is made up of 14 amino acids. The germline CDR1 and CDR2 sequences are MDHEN and SYDVKM. The CDR3 loop is CASSVGQGNTEAFF. CDR3 coding DNA: TGTGCCAGCAGTGTGGGACAGGGGAACACTGAAGCTTTCTTT.

The CDR3 bases are TGTGCCAGCAGCTTGGGGACAGGGGGGGTAAAAGGTGGCTACACCTTC. This codes for CASSLGTGGVKGGYTF. This chain links TRBV5-4 with TRBJ1-2, with 10 bases identical to TRBD1. In germline, CDR1 is SGHNT, CDR2 YYREEE (reference sequence). The V segment lost 0 bases and the J segment 7 bases; nucleotides outside the gene matches: 9. The CDR3 covers 16 residues.

By proportion, this clone is medium-sized (0.01 to 0.1%). The chain links TRBV28 to TRBJ2-1; TRBD2 aligns across 7 bases. This CDR3 is built from 15 residues. J was trimmed by 4 bases and V by 2 bases; bases with no gene match: 5. Germline-derived CDR1 and CDR2 are MDHEN and SYDVKM. CDR3 nucleotide sequence: TGTGCCAGCAGTTTAGGGGGGGTTGGGTACAATGAGCAGTTCTTC. The encoded protein is CASSLGGVGYNEQFF. The full variable domain, its missing parts supplied by reference TRBV28 and TRBJ2-1, is DVKVTQSSRYLVKRTGEKVFLECVQDMDHENMFWYRQDPGLGLRLIYFSYDVKMKEKGDIPEGYSVSREKKERFSLILESASTNQTSMYLCASSLGGVGYNEQFFGPGTRLTVL.

The chain combines TRBV18 with TRBJ2-1; 9 bases fit TRBD2. Germline V lookup: CDR1 KGHSH, CDR2 LQKENI. Germline trimming cut 5 bases from V and 5 bases from J; bases unmatched to any gene: 10. The CDR3 length is 16 residues. The CDR3 here is CASSGQKRLADNEQFF. The CDR3 nucleotides read TGTGCCAGCTCAGGGCAAAAGCGACTAGCGGACAATGAGCAGTTCTTC.

The CDR3 region has the DNA TGTGCCAGCAGCCACCTTAATACCGGGGAAAACACCTTC. Encoded protein: CASSHLNTGENTF. V and J are TRBV3-1 (or the pseudogene TRBV3-2) and TRBJ1-2; D unresolved. Per the germline V gene, CDR1 is LGHDT and CDR2 is YNNKEL (reference sequence). Trimming stripped 3 bases from V and 12 bases from J, with 17 bases between. This CDR3 is 13 amino acids long.

A few counts support this clone. The V call is TRBV7-2, the J call TRBJ1-2; 9 bases map to TRBD1. The CDR3 extends over 15 amino acids. Trimming cost V 4 bases and J 5 bases; bases outside gene matches: 8. Germline values: CDR1 SGHTA, CDR2 FQGNSA. CDR3 region: CASSSSQGALYGYTF. As DNA, the CDR3 is TGTGCCAGCAGCTCATCACAGGGGGCGCTTTATGGCTACACCTTC.

This chain links TRBV15 with TRBJ1-6; the match to TRBD1 covers 7 bases. Trimming took 0 bases from V and 3 from J; bases not matched to a gene: 20. The CDR3 is 22 residues long. Germline-derived CDR1 and CDR2 are LNHNV and YYDKDF (reference sequence). Here the CDR3 reads CATSRDFPNRWTGPYYNSPLHF. DNA of the CDR3: TGTGCCACCAGCAGAGATTTCCCCAATCGATGGACAGGCCCCTACTATAATTCACCCCTCCACTTT. The entire variable domain, with the rest obtained from reference TRBV15 and TRBJ1-6, is as follows: DAMVIQNPRYQVTQFGKPVTLSCSQTLNHNVMYWYQQKSSQAPKLLFHYYDKDFNNEADTPDNFQSRRPNTSFCFLDIRSPGLGDTAMYLCATSRDFPNRWTGPYYNSPLHFGNGTRLTVT.

This clone has more than one count but fewer than ten. V and J are TRBV14 and TRBJ1-3; no definite D call. V dropped 6 bases and J dropped 3 bases, with 18 bases sitting between them. Germline V gene sequence: CDR1 SGHDN, CDR2 FVKESK. The CDR3 length is 16 residues. The CDR3 DNA reads as TGTGCCAGCAGAGTGGGCCAGTTGCTTTTTGGAAACACCATATATTTT. Translated: CASRVGQLLFGNTIYF.

This clone has more than one count but fewer than ten. The J gene is TRBJ1-4, the V gene TRBV3-1 (or the pseudogene TRBV3-2); D is possibly TRBD1 (6 bases). This CDR3 is built from 13 residues. Germline V gives CDR1 LGHDT, CDR2 YNNKEL (reference sequence). Trimming stripped 3 bases from V and 9 bases from J, with 11 bases between. The CDR3 loop is CASSHGTRQKLFF. The CDR3 coding sequence is TGTGCCAGCAGCCACGGGACACGCCAAAAACTGTTTTTT.

The CDR3 sequence is CAWSGNRGSSYEQYF. The CDR3 nucleotides read TGTGCCTGGAGTGGCAACAGGGGGAGCTCCTACGAGCAGTACTTC. The chain combines TRBV30 with TRBJ2-7; 8 bases are a match to TRBD1. The CDR3 runs to 15 residues. Germline-derived CDR1 and CDR2 are GTSNPN and SVGIG (reference sequence). The V segment lost 1 base and the J segment 0 bases; nucleotides outside the gene matches: 5.

The chain has TRBV25-1 and TRBJ1-2; tentatively, D is TRBD1 (6 bases). Trimming pared 4 bases from V and 8 bases from J, leaving 17 bases between. The CDR3 contains 14 residues. CDR1 is MGHDK and CDR2 is SYGVNS in the germline V gene. The CDR3 nucleotides read TGTGCCAGCAGTGTCGAGACAGGTGGGCGAGGCTACACCTTC. This encodes CASSVETGGRGYTF.

The CDR3 loop is CASGEQGIGYTF. CDR3 nucleotides: TGTGCCAGCGGAGAACAGGGGATCGGCTACACCTTC. The chain uses TRBV2 and TRBJ1-2; 7 nucleotides agree with TRBD1. There are 12 residues in the CDR3. Germline trimming cut 8 bases from V and 8 bases from J; bases unmatched to any gene: 8. The germline V gene encodes CDR1 SNHLY and CDR2 FYNNEI. The whole variable domain, filled in from reference TRBV2 and TRBJ1-2, reads EPEVTQTPSHQVTQMGQEVILRCVPISNHLYFYWYRQILGQKVEFLVSFYNNEISEKSEIFDDQFSVERPDGSNFTLKIRSTKLEDSAMYFCASGEQGIGYTFGSGTRLTVV.

This chain links TRBV11-3 with TRBJ1-2, with TRBD1 matching over 8 bases. The CDR3 extends over 15 amino acids. Looked up from germline, CDR1 is SGHNT and CDR2 is YENEEA. After removal of 2 bases from V and 3 bases from J, the junction contained 5 bases not matched to a gene. Here the CDR3 reads CASSLRSGGDYGYTF. For the CDR3, the DNA is TGTGCCAGCAGCTTACGGTCAGGGGGCGACTATGGCTACACCTTC.

V gene TRBV12-3 or TRBV12-4 combines with J gene TRBJ2-5; 8 nucleotides align to TRBD2. With 10 bases clipped from V and 5 bases from J, the junction kept 9 bases outside the gene matches. This CDR3 comprises 13 residues. For the CDR3, the DNA is TGTGCCATCCGGGGGGGCCCTGGTGAGACCCAGTACTTC. It codes for CAIRGGPGETQYF.

This clone appeared a few times. The V and J genes are TRBV6-5 and TRBJ1-1; weak D call: TRBD1 (6 bases). The CDR3 totals 13 residues. Per germline, CDR1 MNHEY and CDR2 SVGAGI. V was cut by 6 bases and J by 11 bases, with 19 bases left in between. The CDR3 DNA is TGTGCCAGCAGCCTCCGGACAGATACGTGGGCTTTCTTT. Translating gives CASSLRTDTWAFF.

The chain uses TRBV19 and TRBJ1-6, with no clear D. The length of the CDR3 is 14 residues. Germline CDR1 is LNHDA and CDR2 is SQIVND (reference sequence). Trimming took 7 bases from V and 11 from J, leaving 18 bases between them. CDR3 coding DNA: TGTGCCAGTACCAAAACAGCCGACGGTCCACCCCTCCACTTT. Protein: CASTKTADGPPLHF.

The J gene is TRBJ2-3, the V gene TRBV27; possible D gene TRBD2, 6 bases. The V gene's germline CDR1 is MNHEY and CDR2 SMNVEV (reference sequence). The CDR3 length is 15 residues. Trimming took 5 bases from V and 4 from J, leaving 16 bases between them. CDR3 in DNA: TGTGCCAGCAGTCAAATGCCCACTAGCCCAGATACGCAGTATTTT. It is translated as CASSQMPTSPDTQYF.